Listed below are T cell receptor beta chains from one sample, sequenced in a study of T cell clones after liver transplantation. TCRdb's table, derived via immunoSEQ multiplex PCR, lists solely in-frame clones and lacks some. The sample has about 11,000 clones; around 71% are singletons. The sequencing here drew on CD4+ T cells from blood, taken approximately 29 months after liver transplant. These receptors all stem from a human patient who received a liver transplant. These T cells may partly come from the graft donor. The CDR3 runs from the conserved cysteine through the conserved F or W.

v_call	j_call	cdr3_aa
TRBV6-1	TRBJ2-3	CASSEERGATDTQYF
TRBV2	TRBJ2-3	CASSTSGDETDTQYF
TRBV5-8	TRBJ2-2	CASSPLGGDTGELFF
TRBV6-6	TRBJ1-3	CASSYGAGSGNTIYF
TRBV4-3	TRBJ2-5	CASSPFGLQTQYF
TRBV9	TRBJ2-2	CASSSQFRAGELFF
TRBV15	TRBJ2-1	CATSRDFGGLNNEQFF
TRBV29-1	TRBJ2-7	CSVRAGQGSYEQYF
TRBV7-9	TRBJ2-1	CASSLVSSGRGPNEQFF
TRBV2	TRBJ2-1	CASIWEKSSYNEQFF
TRBV9	TRBJ1-1	CASSHENGIEAFF
TRBV6-9	TRBJ1-4	CASLAGEKLFF
TRBV19	TRBJ2-1	CASSIASNTYNEQFF
TRBV28	TRBJ2-2	CASSFPDTGELFF
TRBV4-2	TRBJ2-3	CASSQDNPGGGTDTQYF
TRBV4-2	TRBJ2-1	CASSQPDREVYNEQFF
TRBV7-2	TRBJ1-6	CASSLIGGDSPLHF
TRBV5-1	TRBJ2-7	CASSLQGYEQYF
TRBV7-8	TRBJ2-1	CASSLDSGANLANEQFF
TRBV27	TRBJ2-1	CASRSEGVEQFF
TRBV7-9	TRBJ1-5	CASSLEGGNQPQHF
TRBV30	TRBJ2-5	CAWTGGNQETQYF
TRBV7-2	TRBJ2-1	CASSFWQGIGNEQFF
TRBV27	TRBJ1-2	CASSVKQENLYGYTF
TRBV7-9	TRBJ2-1	CASGLTSEPYNEQFF
TRBV11-2	TRBJ2-1	CASSLGMEGYEQFF
TRBV12-5	TRBJ2-5	CASGRQGEETQYF
TRBV19	TRBJ1-1	CASSAYRGRNTEAFF
TRBV5-5	TRBJ2-2	CASSWTGPSGELFF
TRBV7-8	TRBJ2-1	CASSARLADYNEQFF
TRBV27	TRBJ2-1	CASSLSANNEQFF
TRBV27	TRBJ1-5	CASRAAYSNQPQHF
TRBV25-1	TRBJ1-3	CASSEGTGGENTIYF
TRBV6-6	TRBJ1-3	CASTETGGGNTIYF
TRBV6-5	TRBJ2-1	CASRNPSGSEQFF
TRBV4-1	TRBJ2-1	CASSQDGRGGLRNEQFF
TRBV19	TRBJ2-3	CASSIGSGDTQYF
TRBV28	TRBJ2-7	CASSRSPRYEQYF